This passage covers 22 T cell receptor beta chains from one sample sequenced in a study of Ad26.COV2.S vaccination and SARS-CoV-2 variants. Sequenced by immunoSEQ multiplex PCR; TCRdb stores in-frame clones only, minus some. This repertoire shows about 350,000 clones, roughly 89% found once; its top ten account for just under 5%. Treatment defined: approximately 18 received Ad26.COV2.S at low or high dose, single or two shots; about 5 received placebo; per-sample allocation not given. Sampling took place 63 days after the first vaccine or placebo injection. The input for sequencing was peripheral blood, taken in a trial of Ad26.COV2.S vaccine versus placebo. The source of these receptors is a person aged 18-60 years who received the Ad26.COV2.S COVID-19 vaccine or a placebo.

This clone was counted a single time. The chain couples TRBV6-5 to TRBJ2-1, with D tentatively TRBD1 or TRBD2 (5 bases each). The CDR3 contains 15 residues. Germline V gene sequence: CDR1 MNHEY, CDR2 SVGAGI. The V end lost 2 bases, the J end lost 6 bases, and 14 bases lay between the germline ends. The DNA of the CDR3 is TGTGCCAGCAGTTACGGGACGGGGCTCTCCAATGAGCAGTTCTTC. It specifies CASSYGTGLSNEQFF.

This rearrangement joins TRBV5-1 to TRBJ2-5; D gene unclear. This CDR3 has 13 amino acids. V was clipped by 0 bases and J by 5 bases, with 8 bases between them. Germline assignment: CDR1 SGHRS and CDR2 YFSETQ. This CDR3 is CASSLAGSETQYF. Written as DNA, the CDR3 is TGCGCCAGCAGCTTGGCCGGGTCGGAGACCCAGTACTTC.

This chain links TRBV5-1 with TRBJ2-3, with 12 bases matching TRBD2. Germline CDR1 SGHRS, CDR2 YFSETQ. V shed 7 bases and J 3 bases; nucleotides not matched to a gene: 6. The CDR3 is made up of 15 amino acids. As DNA, the CDR3 is TGCGCCAGCCAACTTCTAGCGGGGGGGACAGATACGCAGTATTTT. Translated: CASQLLAGGTDTQYF.

The V call is TRBV14, the J call TRBJ2-5; the match to TRBD1 covers 7 bases. Unmatched junction bases numbered 8, after V lost 3 bases and J lost 1 base. Germline CDR1 reads SGHDN; CDR2 reads FVKESK. This CDR3 is 16 amino acids long. DNA of the CDR3: TGTGCCAGCAGCCATCCCTTACAGGGGATCCAAGAGACCCAGTACTTC. Protein: CASSHPLQGIQETQYF.

The chain recombines TRBV5-8 with TRBJ2-1; 7 nucleotides line up with TRBD1. V was clipped by 6 bases and J by 6 bases; unmatched bases: 9. This CDR3 is built from 14 residues. The germline V gene encodes CDR1 SGHTS and CDR2 YDEGEE. CDR3 loop: CASIAGTVVNEQFF. The CDR3 DNA is TGTGCCAGCATCGCCGGGACAGTAGTCAATGAGCAGTTCTTC.

The chain recombines TRBV6-6 with TRBJ2-3, with TRBD2 as a possible D gene (6 bases). The ends were cut back, 5 bases at V and 2 bases at J, with 20 bases in the middle. Looked up from germline, CDR1 is MNHNY and CDR2 is SVGAGI (reference sequence). The CDR3 is 17 residues long. CDR3 protein: CASSPPGGGVTTDTQYF. DNA for the CDR3: TGTGCCAGCAGTCCCCCCGGAGGAGGGGTGACCACAGATACGCAGTATTTT.

CDR3 coding DNA: TGTGCCAGCAGTTTTAACAGGGGGGCGAACACTGAAGCTTTCTTT. Its protein is CASSFNRGANTEAFF. This rearrangement joins TRBV6-2 or TRBV6-3 to TRBJ1-1, with 8 bases aligning to TRBD1. The CDR3 consists of 15 residues. Germline V gene lookup returns CDR1 MNHEY and CDR2 SVGEGT. The V segment lost 4 bases and the J segment 1 base; nucleotides outside the gene matches: 5.

V is TRBV5-6 and J is TRBJ1-6; 7 nucleotides align to TRBD1. V lost 0 bases, J lost 7 bases, and 4 bases stayed unmatched. Germline V gene sequence: CDR1 SGHDT, CDR2 YYEEEE. This CDR3 region has 15 residues. The CDR3 protein is CASSLDRGGNSPLHF. CDR3 nucleotide sequence: TGTGCCAGCAGCTTGGACAGGGGTGGGAATTCACCCCTCCACTTT. The whole variable domain, remainder taken from reference TRBV5-6 and TRBJ1-6, is DAGVTQSPTHLIKTRGQQVTLRCSPKSGHDTVSWYQQALGQGPQFIFQYYEEEERQRGNFPDRFSGHQFPNYSSELNVNALLLGDSALYLCASSLDRGGNSPLHFGNGTRLTVT.

This chain links TRBV11-3 with TRBJ1-6; D not certain. CDR1 SGHNT and CDR2 YENEEA come from the germline V gene. The ends were cut back, 0 bases at V and 5 bases at J, with 2 bases in the middle. CDR3 length: 13 residues. DNA of the CDR3: TGTGCCAGCAGCTTAGATGATAATTCACCCCTCCACTTT. It specifies CASSLDDNSPLHF.

The table lists this clone with a count of one. This rearrangement joins TRBV28 to TRBJ2-1; perhaps TRBD2 as D (7 bases). Germline assignment: CDR1 MDHEN and CDR2 SYDVKM. The CDR3 is made up of 14 amino acids. V gave up 2 bases and J gave up 7 bases, with 12 bases separating them. CDR3 region: CASSLIGGGNEQFF. The CDR3 DNA is TGTGCCAGCAGTTTAATAGGGGGGGGAAATGAGCAGTTCTTC.

V usage is TRBV5-1 and J usage is TRBJ1-4; D gene ambiguous. Trimming removed 0 bases from V and 13 bases from J, with 10 bases in between. Germline assignment: CDR1 SGHRS and CDR2 YFSETQ. This CDR3 has 12 residues. CDR3 DNA: TGCGCCAGCAGCTTGGCGGGCGAGTTACTGTTTTTT. It specifies CASSLAGELLFF.

The chain joins TRBV20-1 to TRBJ1-3; D call uncertain. The CDR3 is 13 residues long. V was pared by 3 bases and J by 2 bases, with 8 bases between. Germline V gives CDR1 DFQATT, CDR2 SNEGSKA (reference sequence). The CDR3 sequence is CSASMDAGNTIYF. The CDR3 DNA reads TGCAGTGCTAGTATGGACGCTGGAAACACCATATATTTT.

V gene TRBV21-1 combines with J gene TRBJ2-5; the D call of TRBD2 is as the table states it, not checked on the DNA. TRBV21-1 is designated a pseudogene. CDR3 length equals 15 residues. The chain's CDR3 is CASSKFAGNKETQYF. In DNA, the CDR3 is TGTGCCAGCAGCAAATTTGCCGGGAATAAGGAGACCCAGTACTTC.

The chain carries TRBV5-5 and TRBJ1-5; no clear D gene. This CDR3 has 15 residues. Germline-derived CDR1 and CDR2 are SGHKS and YYEKEE (reference sequence). V lost 0 bases, J lost 6 bases, and 13 bases lay in between. The CDR3 spells CASSLGKGSGQPQHF. CDR3 coding DNA: TGTGCCAGCAGCTTGGGGAAAGGGTCCGGTCAGCCCCAGCATTTT.

The genes are TRBV5-4 and TRBJ2-3; D tentatively fits TRBD1 or TRBD2 (7 bases each). Per germline, CDR1 SGHNT and CDR2 YYREEE (reference sequence). The CDR3 covers 16 residues. V was shortened by 5 bases and J by 0 bases, with 16 bases between the two germline ends. CDR3 residues: CASSPRGGTSTDTQYF. Written as DNA, the CDR3 is TGTGCCAGCAGTCCCAGGGGGGGGACTAGCACAGATACGCAGTATTTT.

In regard to this clone: Other nucleotide sequences in the sample specify the same CDR3. The gene calls are TRBV18 and TRBJ2-3; D call uncertain. V was cut by 3 bases and J by 0 bases, with 10 bases left in between. CDR1 and CDR2 from the germline V gene are KGHSH and LQKENI. The CDR3 has 15 residues. This CDR3 reads CASSPSQGSTDTQYF. DNA of the CDR3: TGTGCCAGCTCACCGAGCCAAGGGAGCACAGATACGCAGTATTTT. The full variable domain, with the rest looked up from reference TRBV18 and TRBJ2-3, is NAGVMQNPRHLVRRRGQEARLRCSPMKGHSHVYWYRQLPEEGLKFMVYLQKENIIDESGMPKERFSAEFPKEGPSILRIQQVVRGDSAAYFCASSPSQGSTDTQYFGPGTRLTVL.

V gene TRBV6-5 combines with J gene TRBJ1-3; the D gene is possibly TRBD1 (5 bases). CDR3 length: 12 residues. Trimming pared 7 bases from V and 2 bases from J, leaving 6 bases between. CDR1 is MNHEY, CDR2 SVGAGI, per germline. CDR3 coding DNA: TGTGCCAGCACAGGGACTGGAAACACCATATATTTT. This gives the protein CASTGTGNTIYF.

The rearrangement joins TRBV28 to TRBJ2-3, with D perhaps given as TRBD1 or TRBD2 (5 bases each). V lost 6 bases to trimming and J lost 1 base, with 14 bases between them. The germline V gene encodes CDR1 MDHEN and CDR2 SYDVKM. This CDR3 has 15 amino acids. The CDR3 region has the DNA TGTGCCAGCAGGCCTTCGGGGCCTCGCACAGATACGCAGTATTTT. This translates into CASRPSGPRTDTQYF.

This clone was seen once. V and J are TRBV4-2 and TRBJ1-1; no clear D gene. The germline V gene encodes CDR1 LGHNA and CDR2 YNFKEQ. The CDR3 is 14 residues long. V was trimmed by 0 bases and J by 1 base, leaving 6 bases between them. The chain's CDR3 is CASSQEEGNTEAFF. DNA of the CDR3: TGTGCCAGCAGCCAAGAAGAAGGGAACACTGAAGCTTTCTTT.

The rearrangement uses TRBV19 and TRBJ2-3; 8 bases are shared with TRBD2. Per germline, CDR1 LNHDA and CDR2 SQIVND (reference sequence). There are 14 residues in the CDR3. The V and J ends lost 4 bases and 5 bases, in that order; junction bases with no gene match: 5. This chain's CDR3 is CASSRAGAEDTQYF. The DNA of the CDR3 is TGTGCCAGTAGTAGAGCGGGAGCGGAAGATACGCAGTATTTT.

The chain joins TRBV7-2 to TRBJ1-5, with D hard to call. The germline gives CDR1 SGHTA, CDR2 FQGNSA. The V gene lost 5 bases and the J gene lost 0 bases, with 14 bases spanning the gap. The CDR3 spans 16 residues. The CDR3 reads CASSPNVAYSNQPQHF. DNA for the CDR3: TGTGCCAGCAGCCCAAACGTCGCATATAGCAATCAGCCCCAGCATTTT.

V is TRBV29-1 and J is TRBJ2-3; D is uncertain. The CDR3 totals 15 residues. Per germline, CDR1 SQVTM and CDR2 ANQGSEA. Trimming left V 1 base short and J 4 bases short, with 15 bases between. CDR3 DNA: TGCAGCGTTGAAGGGGGTCACGGCGGAGCAGATACGCAGTATTTT. Translation: CSVEGGHGGADTQYF.